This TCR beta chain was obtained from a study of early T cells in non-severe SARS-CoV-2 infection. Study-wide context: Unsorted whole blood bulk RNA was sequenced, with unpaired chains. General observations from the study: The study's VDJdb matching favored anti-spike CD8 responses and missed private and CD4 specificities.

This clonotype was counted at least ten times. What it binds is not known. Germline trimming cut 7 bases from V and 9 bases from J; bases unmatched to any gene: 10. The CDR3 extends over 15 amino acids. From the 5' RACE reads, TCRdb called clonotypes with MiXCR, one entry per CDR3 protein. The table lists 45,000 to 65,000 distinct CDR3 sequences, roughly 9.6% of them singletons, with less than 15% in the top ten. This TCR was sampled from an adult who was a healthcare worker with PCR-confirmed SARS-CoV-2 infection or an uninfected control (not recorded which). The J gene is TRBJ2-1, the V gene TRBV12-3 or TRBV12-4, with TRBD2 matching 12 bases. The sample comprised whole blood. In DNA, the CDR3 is TGTGCCAGCATTTGGACTAGCGGGGCCCCCGGTGAGCAGTTCTTC. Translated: CASIWTSGAPGEQFF.